This is a list of T cell receptor beta chains from one sample in a study of shared clonotypes between healthy human individuals. TCRdb's table, derived via immunoSEQ multiplex PCR, lists solely in-frame clones and lacks some. Found here are 1.5 million to 2.5 million clones, less than 95% of them singletons; the top ten hold roughly 1.2%. Material for sequencing was naive CD8+ T cells sorted from blood. All receptors come from a man younger than 35 in good health. CDR3s include the opening cysteine and the closing phenylalanine or tryptophan. D genes are given only for firm matches. Only some rows state a clone size, as once, few, many or a class for expanded clones.

V gene: TRBV7-9; CDR3 length: 16; clone size: -; D gene: -; J gene: TRBJ2-1; CDR3 DNA: TGTGCCAGCAGCCCTCCAAGGGCGGGAATTGACAATGAGCAGTTCTTC; CDR3 protein: CASSPPRAGIDNEQFF
V gene: TRBV9; CDR3 length: 13; clone size: -; D gene: TRBD1; J gene: TRBJ1-2; CDR3 DNA: TGTGCCAGCGCCGGGGACAGCAACTATGGCTACACCTTC; CDR3 protein: CASAGDSNYGYTF
V gene: TRBV14; CDR3 length: 14; clone size: -; D gene: -; J gene: TRBJ1-2; CDR3 DNA: TGTGCCAGCAGCCTATCCGGCACAGGGTATGGCTACACCTTC; CDR3 protein: CASSLSGTGYGYTF
V gene: TRBV27; CDR3 length: 14; clone size: -; D gene: TRBD1; J gene: TRBJ1-2; CDR3 DNA: TGTGCCAGCAGCACAGGGGGCGCACAGTATGGCTACACCTTC; CDR3 protein: CASSTGGAQYGYTF
V gene: TRBV27; CDR3 length: 14; clone size: -; D gene: -; J gene: TRBJ1-2; CDR3 DNA: TGTGCCAGCAGTTTAGTCGGGGCGACCTATGGCTACACCTTC; CDR3 protein: CASSLVGATYGYTF
V gene: TRBV19; CDR3 length: 16; clone size: -; D gene: -; J gene: TRBJ1-5; CDR3 DNA: TGTGCCAGTAGTATTGTCCAGGCCTTTAGCAATCAGCCCCAGCATTTT; CDR3 protein: CASSIVQAFSNQPQHF
V gene: TRBV11-2; CDR3 length: 14; clone size: -; D gene: -; J gene: TRBJ2-5; CDR3 DNA: TGTGCCAGCAGCTTAGAGGCAGGGCCCGAGACCCAGTACTTC; CDR3 protein: CASSLEAGPETQYF
V gene: TRBV7-9; CDR3 length: 13; clone size: -; D gene: -; J gene: TRBJ1-5; CDR3 DNA: TGTGCCAGCAGCCCCTCAGGGGATCAGCCCCAGCATTTT; CDR3 protein: CASSPSGDQPQHF
V gene: TRBV19; CDR3 length: 13; clone size: -; D gene: -; J gene: TRBJ1-1; CDR3 DNA: TGTGCCAGTAGTATTTGGGGGAGCACTGAAGCTTTCTTT; CDR3 protein: CASSIWGSTEAFF
V gene: TRBV5-6; CDR3 length: 14; clone size: -; D gene: TRBD1; J gene: TRBJ1-2; CDR3 DNA: TGTGCCAGCAGCCCGGGGGACAGTATCTATGGCTACACCTTC; CDR3 protein: CASSPGDSIYGYTF
V gene: TRBV27; CDR3 length: 14; clone size: -; D gene: -; J gene: TRBJ2-7; CDR3 DNA: TGTGCCAGCGCCTTGGGATGGGGCGAGGGCGAGCAGTACTTC; CDR3 protein: CASALGWGEGEQYF
V gene: TRBV11-2; CDR3 length: 14; clone size: -; D gene: -; J gene: TRBJ2-7; CDR3 DNA: TGTGCCAGCAGCCAGACGGGAAGATCCTACGAGCAGTACTTC; CDR3 protein: CASSQTGRSYEQYF
V gene: TRBV7-9; CDR3 length: 15; clone size: -; D gene: TRBD2; J gene: TRBJ2-1; CDR3 DNA: TGTGCCAGCAGCCTTAGCGGGAGCTCCTACAATGAGCAGTTCTTC; CDR3 protein: CASSLSGSSYNEQFF
V gene: TRBV29-1; CDR3 length: 16; clone size: -; D gene: -; J gene: TRBJ2-1; CDR3 DNA: TGCAGCGTTGAAGGCCCCCCCGGTGGGGCCTACAATGAGCAGTTCTTC; CDR3 protein: CSVEGPPGGAYNEQFF
V gene: TRBV19; CDR3 length: 15; clone size: -; D gene: TRBD2; J gene: TRBJ2-1; CDR3 DNA: TGTGCCAGTAGTATGCCAGCGGGAGGATACAATGAGCAGTTCTTC; CDR3 protein: CASSMPAGGYNEQFF
V gene: TRBV6-5; CDR3 length: 15; clone size: -; D gene: TRBD2; J gene: TRBJ2-3; CDR3 DNA: TGTGCCAGCAGTTACGGAGGATGGGGGGGAGATACGCAGTATTTT; CDR3 protein: CASSYGGWGGDTQYF
V gene: TRBV27; CDR3 length: 13; clone size: -; D gene: -; J gene: TRBJ2-4; CDR3 DNA: TGTGCCAGCAGTTTAGGGGCGAATGGCATTCAGTACTTC; CDR3 protein: CASSLGANGIQYF
V gene: TRBV9; CDR3 length: 15; clone size: -; D gene: -; J gene: TRBJ2-3; CDR3 DNA: TGTGCCAGCAGCGACGGAACAGTTAGCACAGATACGCAGTATTTT; CDR3 protein: CASSDGTVSTDTQYF
V gene: TRBV7-2; CDR3 length: 11; clone size: -; D gene: -; J gene: TRBJ2-5; CDR3 DNA: TGTGCCAGCAGCCCATCAGAGACCCAGTACTTC; CDR3 protein: CASSPSETQYF
V gene: TRBV27; CDR3 length: 13; clone size: -; D gene: -; J gene: TRBJ2-2; CDR3 DNA: TGTGCCAGCAGTGTCAGGGATTCCGGGGAGCTGTTTTTT; CDR3 protein: CASSVRDSGELFF
V gene: TRBV10-1; CDR3 length: 14; clone size: -; D gene: -; J gene: TRBJ2-5; CDR3 DNA: TGCGCCAGCAGTCTCGACAGGTATCCAGAGACCCAGTACTTC; CDR3 protein: CASSLDRYPETQYF
V gene: TRBV27; CDR3 length: 14; clone size: -; D gene: -; J gene: TRBJ1-4; CDR3 DNA: TGTGCCAGTGGGCAACGAGACAGCAATGAAAAACTGTTTTTT; CDR3 protein: CASGQRDSNEKLFF
V gene: TRBV10-3; CDR3 length: 14; clone size: -; D gene: -; J gene: TRBJ2-7; CDR3 DNA: TGTGCCATCAGTGAGTCCAACAGCTTCTACGAGCAGTACTTC; CDR3 protein: CAISESNSFYEQYF
V gene: TRBV7-9; CDR3 length: 15; clone size: -; D gene: TRBD2; J gene: TRBJ2-3; CDR3 DNA: TGTGCCAGCAGCTCGACTAGCGGGAGCCAAGGTACGCAGTATTTT; CDR3 protein: CASSSTSGSQGTQYF
V gene: TRBV6-4; CDR3 length: 14; clone size: -; D gene: -; J gene: TRBJ2-3; CDR3 DNA: TGTGCCAGCAGTGACTCGGCGGGTACAGATACGCAGTATTTT; CDR3 protein: CASSDSAGTDTQYF
V gene: TRBV9; CDR3 length: 16; clone size: -; D gene: -; J gene: TRBJ2-1; CDR3 DNA: TGTGCCAGCAGCGGGAAGGAGCTAGCTTCCTACAATGAGCAGTTCTTC; CDR3 protein: CASSGKELASYNEQFF
V gene: TRBV6-4; CDR3 length: 17; clone size: -; D gene: -; J gene: TRBJ1-4; CDR3 DNA: TGTGCCAGCAGTGACTCCAGGGTATTAGTAACTAATGAAAAACTGTTTTTT; CDR3 protein: CASSDSRVLVTNEKLFF
V gene: TRBV28; CDR3 length: 13; clone size: -; D gene: -; J gene: TRBJ1-2; CDR3 DNA: TGTGCCAGCGAGCGACGAGGGGTCTATGGCTACACCTTC; CDR3 protein: CASERRGVYGYTF
V gene: TRBV7-8; CDR3 length: 16; clone size: -; D gene: TRBD2; J gene: TRBJ2-1; CDR3 DNA: TGTGCCAGCAGCTTAGTCCTAGCGGGAGGCTCCCATGAGCAGTTCTTC; CDR3 protein: CASSLVLAGGSHEQFF
V gene: TRBV27; CDR3 length: 13; clone size: -; D gene: -; J gene: TRBJ2-7; CDR3 DNA: TGTGCCAGCAGTGGGCTTTGGGGGAACGAGCAGTACTTC; CDR3 protein: CASSGLWGNEQYF
V gene: TRBV27; CDR3 length: 18; clone size: -; D gene: TRBD2; J gene: TRBJ2-3; CDR3 DNA: TGTGCCAGCAGTTTATTACTAGCGGGAGGGTTTAGCACAGATACGCAGTATTTT; CDR3 protein: CASSLLLAGGFSTDTQYF
V gene: TRBV7-8; CDR3 length: 17; clone size: -; D gene: -; J gene: TRBJ2-2; CDR3 DNA: TGTGCCAGCAGCTTAGCCCTAGCGAGTTCGTACACCGGGGAGCTGTTTTTT; CDR3 protein: CASSLALASSYTGELFF
V gene: TRBV11-2; CDR3 length: 14; clone size: -; D gene: -; J gene: TRBJ2-7; CDR3 DNA: TGTGCCAGCAGCTTAGGTCCCTACAGCGCCGAGCAGTACTTC; CDR3 protein: CASSLGPYSAEQYF
V gene: TRBV7-9; CDR3 length: 15; clone size: -; D gene: TRBD1; J gene: TRBJ2-7; CDR3 DNA: TGTGCCAGCAGCTTAGGGCAGGGGGTCTCCTACGAGCAGTACTTC; CDR3 protein: CASSLGQGVSYEQYF
V gene: TRBV7-9; CDR3 length: 17; clone size: -; D gene: -; J gene: TRBJ2-3; CDR3 DNA: TGTGCCAGCAGCTTAGAGGGCGGCAGGCGGACAACAGATACGCAGTATTTT; CDR3 protein: CASSLEGGRRTTDTQYF
V gene: TRBV25-1; CDR3 length: 18; clone size: once; D gene: TRBD2; J gene: TRBJ2-7; CDR3 DNA: TGTGCCAGCAGTGGTATAGGGGGGCCTAGCGGGGACCGTCTCGAGCAGTACTTC; CDR3 protein: CASSGIGGPSGDRLEQYF
V gene: TRBV30; CDR3 length: 12; clone size: -; D gene: -; J gene: TRBJ1-3; CDR3 DNA: TGTGCCTGGACTAAACCTGGAAACACCATATATTTT; CDR3 protein: CAWTKPGNTIYF
V gene: TRBV5-1; CDR3 length: 14; clone size: -; D gene: TRBD1; J gene: TRBJ2-7; CDR3 DNA: TGCGCCAGCAGCTTGGCGATAGGGGGCAACGAGCAGTACTTC; CDR3 protein: CASSLAIGGNEQYF
V gene: TRBV4-3; CDR3 length: 15; clone size: once; D gene: -; J gene: TRBJ2-5; CDR3 DNA: TGCGCCAGCAGCCAAGTAGCGCTAGACCAAGAGACCCAGTACTTC; CDR3 protein: CASSQVALDQETQYF
V gene: TRBV6-1; CDR3 length: 12; clone size: -; D gene: -; J gene: TRBJ2-7; CDR3 DNA: TGTGCCAGCGTCTACGGGAACTACGAGCAGTACTTC; CDR3 protein: CASVYGNYEQYF
V gene: TRBV4-1; CDR3 length: 15; clone size: -; D gene: TRBD2; J gene: TRBJ2-5; CDR3 DNA: TGCGCCAGCAGCCAACTAGCGGGGGGGCTTGAGACCCAGTACTTC; CDR3 protein: CASSQLAGGLETQYF
V gene: TRBV9; CDR3 length: 13; clone size: -; D gene: -; J gene: TRBJ1-2; CDR3 DNA: TGTGCCAGCAGCCAAGAGGGGAGGTATGGCTACACCTTC; CDR3 protein: CASSQEGRYGYTF
V gene: TRBV10-3; CDR3 length: 14; clone size: -; D gene: -; J gene: TRBJ1-2; CDR3 DNA: TGTGCCATCAGTGAGCCGGGACAATCTGGTGGCTACACCTTC; CDR3 protein: CAISEPGQSGGYTF
V gene: TRBV2; CDR3 length: 12; clone size: -; D gene: TRBD2; J gene: TRBJ2-5; CDR3 DNA: TGTGCCAGTACTAGCGGGGGAGAGACCCAGTACTTC; CDR3 protein: CASTSGGETQYF
V gene: TRBV9; CDR3 length: 14; clone size: -; D gene: -; J gene: TRBJ2-7; CDR3 DNA: TGTGCCAGCAGCGTAGCCGCTACTGGGATCGAGCAGTACTTC; CDR3 protein: CASSVAATGIEQYF
V gene: TRBV27; CDR3 length: 14; clone size: -; D gene: TRBD1; J gene: TRBJ2-7; CDR3 DNA: TGTGCCAGCAGTTTAAAGGGACAGGGGTACGAGCAGTACTTC; CDR3 protein: CASSLKGQGYEQYF